The rows below give T cell receptor beta chains drawn from one sample of a study of blood T cell repertoires in COVID-19. Repertoires were generated with immunoSEQ multiplex PCR, while TCRdb's copy carries only in-frame clones and drops some. This sample carries more than 150,000 clones, roughly four fifths of them seen once, and the ten largest clones take more than 10%. The sequencing sample was made of peripheral blood. These receptors all stem from a woman of 80 years or more with COVID-19, enrolled during active disease. Each CDR3 is given with its conserved first and last residue. D genes are given only for firm matches. Only some rows state a clone size, as once, few, many or a class for expanded clones.

v_call	d_call	cdr3_length	clone_size	j_call	cdr3_nt	cdr3_aa
TRBV2	-	12	-	TRBJ1-4	TGTGCCAGCAGTGCTGTCAATGAAAAACTGTTTTTT	CASSAVNEKLFF
TRBV7-2	TRBD2	15	once	TRBJ2-1	TGTGCCAGCAGCTTAGACGGGACTAGCGGAAATGAGCAGTTCTTC	CASSLDGTSGNEQFF
TRBV6-2/TRBV6-3	TRBD1	15	-	TRBJ1-1	TGTGCCAGCAGCCCTACGACAGGGGGCATGGCTGAAGCTTTCTTT	CASSPTTGGMAEAFF
TRBV7-9	TRBD1	15	-	TRBJ1-2	TGTGCCAGCAGCTGGACAGGGGGCGAACCGGGAGGCTACACCTTC	CASSWTGGEPGGYTF
TRBV11-3	TRBD2	16	-	TRBJ2-3	TGTGCCAGCAGCCAAGTAGCGGGGGGGCGGGGTTATACGCAGTATTTT	CASSQVAGGRGYTQYF
TRBV4-3	TRBD2	15	-	TRBJ2-7	TGCGCCAGCAGCCAAGAGCGGGGGTTGGCCTACGAGCAGTACTTC	CASSQERGLAYEQYF
TRBV30	-	15	-	TRBJ2-5	TGTGCCTGGAGTGTATCAGGACAGCGAGGGGAGACCCAGTACTTC	CAWSVSGQRGETQYF
TRBV5-4	-	15	-	TRBJ2-2	TGTGCCAGCAGCTCGCTTAAAGCGGACACCGGGGAGCTGTTTTTT	CASSSLKADTGELFF
TRBV27	TRBD2	18	few	TRBJ2-2	TGTGCCAGCAGCCGCTCGGTCGGGACTAGCGGGAGAAGGGGGGAGCTGTTTTTT	CASSRSVGTSGRRGELFF
TRBV11-3	-	14	-	TRBJ1-2	TGTGCCAGCAGCTTCCGGTCCCGGCCCGGGGGCTACACCTTC	CASSFRSRPGGYTF
TRBV28	-	14	-	TRBJ2-3	TGTGCCAGCAGTCCTCAGGGACTTACAGATACGCAGTATTTT	CASSPQGLTDTQYF
TRBV9	TRBD1	15	-	TRBJ1-3	TGTGCCAGCAGCGTGGGGACAGTGTCTGGAAACACCATATATTTT	CASSVGTVSGNTIYF
TRBV4-3	-	14	-	TRBJ2-5	TGCGCCAGCAGCCAAGATACTAGCAAAGAGACCCAGTACTTC	CASSQDTSKETQYF
TRBV18	-	13	once	TRBJ2-2	TGTGCCAGCTCAGGGGCTACTACCGGGGAGCTGTTTTTT	CASSGATTGELFF
TRBV7-8	-	16	-	TRBJ2-1	TGTGCCAGCAGCCTATCCTTGGGGGGATCGAACAATGAGCAGTTCTTC	CASSLSLGGSNNEQFF
TRBV9	TRBD2	14	few	TRBJ2-5	TGTGCCAGCAGCGCCGGACTAGCCCAAGAGACCCAGTACTTC	CASSAGLAQETQYF
TRBV10-3	TRBD2	16	-	TRBJ2-1	TGTGCCATCAGTGAGTCTAGCGGGGTCTCCTACAATGAGCAGTTCTTC	CAISESSGVSYNEQFF
TRBV29-1	TRBD1	11	-	TRBJ1-2	TGCAGCGAAAGGACAGGTGAGGGCTACACCTTC	CSERTGEGYTF
TRBV2	TRBD2	19	few	TRBJ2-7	TGTGCCAGCAGGAACGTGACTAGCGGGGGGGCAAGGAGCTCCTACGAGCAGTACTTC	CASRNVTSGGARSSYEQYF
TRBV10-1	-	15	-	TRBJ1-1	TGCGCCCGCCTGTTAGTGAACCCGAAGAACACTGAAGCTTTCTTT	CARLLVNPKNTEAFF
TRBV4-3	TRBD2	18	-	TRBJ2-1	TGCGCCAGCAGCCAAGTTGTCGGACTAGCGGCTCCTTACAATGAGCAGTTCTTC	CASSQVVGLAAPYNEQFF
TRBV12-3/TRBV12-4	-	13	-	TRBJ2-5	TGTGCCAGCAGAGATGGGCAGTTAGAGACCCAGTACTTC	CASRDGQLETQYF
TRBV7-6	TRBD2	18	-	TRBJ2-1	TGTGCCAGCAGCTTAGTAGCGGGAGGGCCGGGGACCTACAATGAGCAGTTCTTC	CASSLVAGGPGTYNEQFF
TRBV18	-	16	-	TRBJ2-2	TGTGCCAGCTCACCACCGAGCGCAGGGATGACCGGGGAGCTGTTTTTT	CASSPPSAGMTGELFF
TRBV11-3	TRBD1	15	-	TRBJ1-2	TGTGCCAGCAGCTTAGTGTCAGGGGGAAACTATGGCTACACCTTC	CASSLVSGGNYGYTF
TRBV3-1/TRBV3-2	-	12	-	TRBJ2-1	TGTGCCAGCAGCCAAGATCTCTCTGAGCAGTTCTTC	CASSQDLSEQFF
TRBV28	-	14	-	TRBJ2-7	TGTGCCAGCAGTTTAAGGGGGTGGTCCTACGAGCAGTACTTC	CASSLRGWSYEQYF
TRBV10-3	-	15	-	TRBJ2-7	TGTGCCATCAGTGAGCCCAGGGGAGGGCAGGGCGAGCAGTACTTC	CAISEPRGGQGEQYF
TRBV9	TRBD2	18	-	TRBJ2-3	TGTGCCAGCAGCGACAAGGGACTAGCGGGGGCTCCGGGAGATACGCAGTATTTT	CASSDKGLAGAPGDTQYF
TRBV15	TRBD2	16	few	TRBJ2-1	TGTGCCACCAGCAGAGATTTAGGGACTAGGGACAATGAGCAGTTCTTC	CATSRDLGTRDNEQFF
TRBV12-3/TRBV12-4	-	13	few	TRBJ1-1	TGTGCCAGCACCCCAGCGGGAAGAACTGAAGCTTTCTTT	CASTPAGRTEAFF
TRBV6-2/TRBV6-3	TRBD1	12	-	TRBJ2-1	TGTGCCAGCAGTTACCCGGACAGGGCGAAGTTCTTC	CASSYPDRAKFF
TRBV15	TRBD1	18	-	TRBJ2-1	TGTGCCACCAGCAGATTTCTCGTAGGACAGGGGACCTACAATGAGCAGTTCTTC	CATSRFLVGQGTYNEQFF